A single sample gave rise to the 15 T cell receptor beta chains below, sequenced in a study of cytomegalovirus exposure and HLA in healthy donors. Primers: 60 Vbeta forward and 13 Jbeta reverse. Repertoires were generated with immunoSEQ multiplex PCR, while TCRdb's copy carries only in-frame clones and drops some. Of approximately 110,000 clones in the sample, less than 75% were seen once. The sample taken for sequencing was PBMCs. These receptor sequences come from a man aged 40-49 years in good health and CMV-seropositive.

The rearrangement links TRBV5-4 to TRBJ2-5, with 7 bases matching TRBD2. Unmatched junction bases numbered 2, after V lost 4 bases and J lost 2 bases. Germline V gene sequence: CDR1 SGHNT, CDR2 YYREEE (reference sequence). This CDR3 comprises 13 residues. The CDR3 protein is CASSAGLQETQYF. The CDR3 coding sequence is TGTGCCAGCAGCGCGGGACTACAAGAGACCCAGTACTTC.

This clone turned up a few times. The genes are TRBV27 and TRBJ1-2; D unclear. The CDR3 has 13 amino acids. With 2 bases removed from V and 6 bases from J, the gap between germline ends came to 10 bases. Germline CDR1 MNHEY, CDR2 SMNVEV (reference sequence). The CDR3 protein is CASSLTGYNGYTF. CDR3 bases: TGTGCCAGCAGTTTAACCGGGTATAATGGCTACACCTTC.

The V and J genes are TRBV5-4 and TRBJ2-1; 10 bases align to TRBD1. This CDR3 has 16 residues. The germline V gene encodes CDR1 SGHNT and CDR2 YYREEE (reference sequence). V shed 4 bases and J 4 bases; nucleotides not matched to a gene: 8. The chain's CDR3 is CASSPLRDRGYNEQFF. As DNA, the CDR3 is TGTGCCAGCAGCCCCCTCCGGGACAGGGGATACAATGAGCAGTTCTTC.

The genes are TRBV7-3 and TRBJ2-7, with 9 bases matching TRBD1. This CDR3 contains 15 residues. From germline, CDR1 is SGHTA and CDR2 FQGTGA. J gave up 5 bases and V 5 bases, and 10 bases lay outside the gene matches. The CDR3 coding sequence is TGTGCCAGCAGCCGTGCACCGGGACAGGGTCACGAGCAGTACTTC. This sequence encodes CASSRAPGQGHEQYF.

This chain connects TRBV5-1 to TRBJ1-1, with 8 bases aligning to TRBD1. Trimming at V came to 0 bases and at J to 2 bases, leaving 6 bases not matched to a gene. The CDR3 sequence is 16 residues long. CDR1 and CDR2 (germline): SGHRS, YFSETQ. The CDR3 loop is CASSLARAGGNTEAFF. CDR3 in DNA: TGCGCCAGCAGCTTGGCCAGGGCAGGGGGCAACACTGAAGCTTTCTTT.

This clone occurred once. The CDR3 region has the DNA TGTGCCAGCATGAAAGTCGGCGGAGTATTCACAGATACGCAGTATTTT. This codes for CASMKVGGVFTDTQYF. The chain has TRBV27 and TRBJ2-3; no clear D. Per germline, CDR1 MNHEY and CDR2 SMNVEV (reference sequence). The CDR3 totals 16 residues. V lost 7 bases and J 2 bases, leaving 19 bases between the germline ends.

The CDR3 protein is CASSRDRDYGYTF. For the CDR3, the DNA is TGTGCCAGCAGCCGGGACAGGGACTATGGCTACACCTTC. The V and J genes are TRBV14 and TRBJ1-2, with TRBD1 matching over 9 bases. The CDR3 loop spans 13 amino acids. Germline V gives CDR1 SGHDN, CDR2 FVKESK. With 4 bases clipped from V and 3 bases from J, the junction kept 0 bases outside the gene matches.

CDR3 sequence reads: CASIRDRVGNTIYF. The CDR3 nucleotides read TGTGCCAGCATCAGAGACAGGGTTGGAAACACCATATATTTT. The gene calls are TRBV6-1 and TRBJ1-3; TRBD1 matches 7 bases. The trim removed 7 bases at V and 3 bases at J, leaving 6 bases unmatched. Germline CDR1 and CDR2: MNHNS and SASEGT. The CDR3 consists of 14 residues.

Details on this clone: One junction end disagrees with the germline gene, perhaps due to a read error. This sequence joins TRBV7-9 and TRBJ1-5; the D gene is possibly TRBD1 (5 bases). The CDR3 spans 14 residues. Germline-derived CDR1 and CDR2 are SEHNR and FQNEAQ (reference sequence). The CDR3 nucleotides read TGTGCCAGCAGCTTTGGCGGGGGTGGCCAGCCCCAGAATTTT. This gives the protein CASSFGGGGQPQNF.

The chain links TRBV7-9 to TRBJ1-1; D perhaps matches TRBD1 (6 bases). CDR3 length: 15 residues. Germline assignment: CDR1 SEHNR and CDR2 FQNEAQ (reference sequence). Trimming took off 4 bases at V and 1 base at J, with 13 bases between the two ends. The CDR3 DNA follows: TGTGCCAGCAGCTCCCGGCCCAGGGGGAACACTGAAGCTTTCTTT. Its protein product is CASSSRPRGNTEAFF.

The CDR3 loop is CASSKHRGRGRTEAFF. Written as DNA, the CDR3 is TGTGCCAGCAGTAAGCACAGGGGGCGTGGTCGCACTGAAGCTTTCTTT. This sequence joins TRBV27 and TRBJ1-1, with 9 bases aligning to TRBD1. With 5 bases clipped from V and 4 bases from J, the junction kept 11 bases outside the gene matches. Per germline, CDR1 MNHEY and CDR2 SMNVEV (reference sequence). The CDR3 is 16 residues long.

The rearrangement uses TRBV10-3 and TRBJ1-5; TRBD1 is a possible D gene (5 bases). The CDR3 has 13 residues. Trimming pared 3 bases from V and 5 bases from J, leaving 8 bases between. Germline V lookup: CDR1 ENHRY, CDR2 SYGVKD. The CDR3 loop reads CAISDRVDQPQHF. In DNA form, the CDR3 reads TGTGCCATCAGTGACAGGGTAGATCAGCCCCAGCATTTT.

The gene calls are TRBV6-6 and TRBJ2-3, with 8 bases fitting TRBD2. The CDR3 covers 15 residues. Trimming took 8 bases from V and 1 from J; bases not matched to a gene: 8. Per the germline V gene, CDR1 is MNHNY and CDR2 is SVGAGI (reference sequence). Here the CDR3 reads CASGSQAGGTDTQYF. In nucleotides, the CDR3 is TGTGCCAGCGGTTCCCAAGCGGGGGGCACAGATACGCAGTATTTT.

The chain employs TRBV28 and TRBJ2-1, with D possibly TRBD2 on 5 matching bases. V was cut by 6 bases and J by 9 bases, with 12 bases left in between. The CDR3 is 12 amino acids. CDR1 and CDR2 (germline): MDHEN, SYDVKM. The CDR3 nucleotides are TGTGCCAGCAGGGGAACTAGTCCTGAGCAGTTCTTC. It encodes CASRGTSPEQFF.

The rearrangement joins TRBV11-2 to TRBJ2-1, with 8 nucleotides matching TRBD1. J was trimmed by 0 bases and V by 5 bases; bases with no gene match: 3. The germline V gene encodes CDR1 SGHAT and CDR2 FQNNGV. The CDR3 has 15 residues. CDR3 in amino acids: CASSVQGGSYNEQFF. In DNA form, the CDR3 reads TGTGCCAGCAGCGTACAGGGGGGCTCCTACAATGAGCAGTTCTTC.